These T cell receptor beta chains were read from a single sample in a study of blood T cell repertoires in COVID-19. Clones were sequenced by immunoSEQ multiplex PCR, and TCRdb holds only the in-frame ones, with some missing. Here the sample spans around 400,000 clones, around 92% being singletons. Material for sequencing was PBMCs or T cells enriched from blood (not recorded which). The receptors were gathered from a woman aged 25 to 39 who had recovered from COVID-19. Each CDR3 is given with its conserved first and last residue. D genes are given only for firm matches. Not every row has a clone size; where given, it reads once, few, many or a size class.

j_call d_call v_call clone_size cdr3_nt cdr3_aa
TRBJ1-5 TRBD1 TRBV15 - TGTGCCACCAGCAGAGCTCAAGACAGGGTTTTTGGCAATCAGCCCCAGCATTTT CATSRAQDRVFGNQPQHF
TRBJ1-1 - TRBV2 - TGTGCCAGCAGTGATGCAGTGAACACTGAAGCTTTCTTT CASSDAVNTEAFF
TRBJ1-5 - TRBV28 - TGTGCCACCCGAAGTGGCAGGTTCAATCAGCCCCAGCATTTT CATRSGRFNQPQHF
TRBJ2-5 TRBD2 TRBV18 - TGTGCCAGCTCACCGATACTAGCGGGGGCGGCAGAGACCCAGTACTTC CASSPILAGAAETQYF
TRBJ2-7 TRBD1 TRBV29-1 - TGCAGCGTGGGACAGGGAGACGGGGGAGAGCAGTACTTC CSVGQGDGGEQYF
TRBJ1-5 - TRBV6-5 once TGTGCCAGCAGCAGCGCCGTTGATCAGCCCCAGCATTTT CASSSAVDQPQHF
TRBJ1-4 TRBD1 TRBV30 - TGTGCCTGGAGTGTATTCTTTGACAGGGGAAGAGAAAAACTGTTTTTT CAWSVFFDRGREKLFF
TRBJ1-3 - TRBV30 - TGTGCCTGGGGACTGGACAGTTTCTCTGGAAACACCATATATTTT CAWGLDSFSGNTIYF
TRBJ2-7 TRBD2 TRBV7-6 - TGTGCCAGCAGCTTAGGTATAGGCGGGGGATCCTACGAGCAGTACTTC CASSLGIGGGSYEQYF
TRBJ2-1 - TRBV6-5 - TGTGCCAGCAGTTACCAGCGGGCAGACAATGAGCAGTTCTTC CASSYQRADNEQFF
TRBJ1-1 - TRBV2 - TGTGCCAGCAGTGTCCAGGGAATCGGCCTAGAAGCTTTCTTT CASSVQGIGLEAFF
TRBJ2-1 TRBD2 TRBV6-5 - TGTGCCAGCAGTAGACTAGCGGGAGGGAATGAGCAGTTCTTC CASSRLAGGNEQFF
TRBJ2-3 TRBD2 TRBV30 once TGTGCCTGGAGTTGGTCACTAGCGGGAGGCACAGATACGCAGTATTTT CAWSWSLAGGTDTQYF
TRBJ2-7 - TRBV30 - TGTGCCTGGAGTGTGTTAGACAGGCAGTACTTC CAWSVLDRQYF
TRBJ2-5 - TRBV10-3 - TGTGCCATCAGTGGAGTACCGCCAGGGCAAGAGACCCAGTACTTC CAISGVPPGQETQYF
TRBJ2-2 TRBD1 TRBV7-3 - TGTGCCAGCAGCCCCGGGACAGGGGGTTTCAACACCGGGGAGCTGTTTTTT CASSPGTGGFNTGELFF
TRBJ1-3 - TRBV7-9 - TGTGCCAGCAGCCATCCCCAGGGAGGGTCTTCTGGAAACACCATATATTTT CASSHPQGGSSGNTIYF
TRBJ1-1 - TRBV5-1 - TGCGCCAGCAGCCCGGCGGGCGGTGGGGCTTTCTTT CASSPAGGGAFF
TRBJ2-7 TRBD2 TRBV27 - TGTGCCAGTCGACTAGCGGACAGCTCCTACGAGCAGTACTTC CASRLADSSYEQYF
TRBJ1-1 - TRBV6-5 - TGTGCCAGTTCCTATCGGGAAGCTTTCTTT CASSYREAFF
TRBJ2-3 - TRBV5-4 - TGTGCCAGCAGCTTGGCAGCCCAGGGTGATACGCAGTATTTT CASSLAAQGDTQYF
TRBJ2-1 - TRBV3-1/TRBV3-2 - TGTGCCAGCAGCCAAGATTTAAGGGGAAGTTCGATCTTC CASSQDLRGSSIF
TRBJ2-6 - TRBV7-3 - TGTGCCAGCAGCTTATTCCAGTCTGGGGCCAACGTCCTGACTTTC CASSLFQSGANVLTF
TRBJ2-7 - TRBV6-5 - TGTGCCAGCAGTTATGCGGTAACCTACGAGCAGTACTTC CASSYAVTYEQYF
TRBJ2-7 TRBD1 TRBV4-2 once TGTGCCAGCAGCCACGGACAGGGGGGGACCTACGAGCAGTACTTC CASSHGQGGTYEQYF
TRBJ2-3 TRBD2 TRBV20-1 once TGCAGTGCTAGTCCACTAGCGGGGGGGCCGGATACGCAGTATTTT CSASPLAGGPDTQYF
TRBJ1-4 TRBD1 TRBV12-3/TRBV12-4 - TGTGCCAGCAGTTTGCCAGGGGGAGAAAAACTGTTTTTT CASSLPGGEKLFF
TRBJ1-5 TRBD1 TRBV20-1 - TGCAGTGCTAGTAGGGCTAAGGGGGCTGGCAATCAGCCCCAGCATTTT CSASRAKGAGNQPQHF
TRBJ2-5 - TRBV7-2 - TGTGCCAGCAGCTTATCGGGATCCCCCCGTGTCCCCCAGTACTTC CASSLSGSPRVPQYF
TRBJ2-1 TRBD2 TRBV4-1 few TGCGCCAGCAGCCAAGAGTTAGCGGGGAGCTACAATGAGCAGTTCTTC CASSQELAGSYNEQFF
TRBJ2-3 TRBD2 TRBV3-1/TRBV3-2 once TGTGCCAGCAGCCAGCTAGCGGGGGACATCACAGATACGCAGTATTTT CASSQLAGDITDTQYF
TRBJ2-1 TRBD2 TRBV13 - TGTGCCAGCAGCCCGACTAGCGGGGGGGCCAGTGAGCAGTTCTTC CASSPTSGGASEQFF
TRBJ1-2 - TRBV30 - TGTGCCTGGAGTACCCACCAAGGACTGATCTTAAGGGACTATGGCTACACCTTC CAWSTHQGLILRDYGYTF
TRBJ1-1 - TRBV7-2 - TGTGCCAGCAGCTTAGCGATTAGGGGAGGCACTGAAGCTTTCTTT CASSLAIRGGTEAFF
TRBJ2-5 TRBD2 TRBV6-2/TRBV6-3 - TGTGCCAGCAGCCGTAGCGGGGGGGCGAAGACCCAGTACTTC CASSRSGGAKTQYF
TRBJ2-1 TRBD2 TRBV7-2 - TGTGCCAGCAGCGATCTGAGCGGGAGGGCCAGGTACAATGAGCAGTTCTTC CASSDLSGRARYNEQFF